This T cell receptor (beta chain) originates from a study of cytomegalovirus exposure and HLA in healthy donors. Study results and limitations: Testing in vitro showed a few CMV-associated chains specific for CMV antigens. Accounts indicate the classifier identified cytomegalovirus status with strong specificity and sensitivity. Cytomegalovirus-associated status was assigned to 164 TCR beta chains.

TCRdb keeps only in-frame clones here, not all; method: immunoSEQ multiplex PCR. The table shows tens of thousands of clones, with 85% to 95% occurring only once. While the first cohort had fewer than 850 subjects, the donors belonged to the separate validation cohort of over a hundred subjects. For this clone: What it binds is not known.

J gave up 3 bases and V 6 bases, and 5 bases lay outside the gene matches. This CDR3 comprises 13 residues. Germline V CDR1 and CDR2: GTSNPN, SVGIG (reference sequence). Sequenced sample: PBMCs. This chain uses TRBV30 with TRBJ2-1; TRBD1 matches at 7 bases. The TCR was taken from a woman between 18 and 29 years old in good health and CMV-seropositive. The CDR3 loop is CACSRDSYNEQFF. The DNA for the CDR3 is TGTGCCTGTTCCCGGGACAGCTACAATGAGCAGTTCTTC.